The 20 T cell receptor beta chains below were found in one sample sequenced in a study of T cells in localized non-small cell lung cancer. Using immunoSEQ multiplex PCR, the repertoire was profiled, and TCRdb retains in-frame clones only, with some absent. In the table there are 13,000 or so clones, approximately 89% of which are singletons. Sequences were derived from peripheral blood mononuclear cells, sampled before any cancer treatment. These receptors were taken from a man aged 35 to 70 with stage III lung adenocarcinoma.

V is TRBV6-1 and J is TRBJ2-2; the D gene could be TRBD1 or TRBD2 (5 bases each). The germline V gene has CDR1 MNHNS and CDR2 SASEGT. The CDR3 covers 18 residues. V was shortened by 2 bases and J by 1 base, with 17 bases between the two germline ends. CDR3 region: CASSETFGTRRNTGELFF. The DNA for the CDR3 is TGTGCCAGCAGTGAAACCTTCGGGACCCGTAGGAACACCGGGGAGCTGTTTTTT.

The V gene is TRBV15, the J gene TRBJ1-4; D is ambiguous. This CDR3 contains 15 residues. V shed 0 bases and J shed 3 bases, with 8 bases lying between them. The V gene's germline CDR1 is LNHNV and CDR2 YYDKDF (reference sequence). CDR3 sequence (DNA): TGTGCCACCAGCAGAGACGGGTCCGCTAATGAAAAACTGTTTTTT. Its translation: CATSRDGSANEKLFF.

The rearrangement joins TRBV5-1 to TRBJ2-1, with D unclear. The germline V gene encodes CDR1 SGHRS and CDR2 YFSETQ. The CDR3 runs 15 residues. Trimming took off 0 bases at V and 3 bases at J, with 10 bases between the two ends. The CDR3 DNA follows: TGCGCCAGCAGCTTGGGACCCAGTTACTACAATGAGCAGTTCTTC. Its protein product is CASSLGPSYYNEQFF.

The gene calls are TRBV13 and TRBJ2-1, with 9 nucleotides matching TRBD2. V shed 5 bases, J shed 8 bases, and the junction held 7 bases outside the gene matches. Germline V gene lookup returns CDR1 PRHDT and CDR2 FYEKMQ (reference sequence). This CDR3 region has 14 residues. CDR3 DNA sequence: TGTGCCAGCAGCCCGCGGGAGGGCCGGGATGAGCAGTTCTTC. Encoded protein: CASSPREGRDEQFF.

V gene TRBV2 combines with J gene TRBJ2-7; D unclear. Trimming removed 4 bases from V and 5 bases from J, with 9 bases in between. From germline, CDR1 is SNHLY and CDR2 FYNNEI. The CDR3 has 12 amino acids. The CDR3, as DNA: TGTGCCAGCAGTGGAGCAGCAGACGAGCAGTACTTC. Protein product: CASSGAADEQYF.

V is TRBV4-2 and J is TRBJ2-5, with 9 positions matching TRBD2. V shed 0 bases, J shed 5 bases, and the junction held 10 bases outside the gene matches. The CDR3 totals 17 residues. Germline V gives CDR1 LGHNA, CDR2 YNFKEQ. CDR3 sequence: CASSQDGGGRAMETQYF. The CDR3 DNA sequence: TGTGCCAGCAGCCAAGATGGCGGCGGGAGGGCCATGGAGACCCAGTACTTC.

V and J are TRBV28 and TRBJ2-1; D is possibly TRBD1 (6 bases). Germline CDR1 and CDR2: MDHEN and SYDVKM. With 6 bases removed from V and 5 bases from J, the gap between germline ends came to 14 bases. This CDR3 comprises 14 residues. Here the CDR3 reads CASSVQGADNEQFF. CDR3 nucleotide sequence: TGTGCCAGCAGCGTACAGGGTGCCGACAATGAGCAGTTCTTC.

This clone is a singleton in its sample. The chain links TRBV13 to TRBJ2-7; a possible D gene is TRBD1 (6 bases). From germline, CDR1 is PRHDT and CDR2 FYEKMQ (reference sequence). V lost 2 bases and J lost 4, with 18 bases in between. The CDR3 runs 16 residues. CDR3: CASSLLTGRNPYEQYF. The DNA of the CDR3 is TGTGCCAGCAGCTTACTCACAGGGCGAAACCCTTACGAGCAGTACTTC.

CDR3 loop: CASSPGVLDEQYF. CDR3 sequence (DNA): TGTGCCAGCAGCCCAGGGGTTCTGGACGAGCAGTACTTC. The rearrangement joins TRBV7-9 to TRBJ2-7; a weak D match, TRBD1 (6 bases). The V end lost 5 bases, the J end lost 5 bases, and 13 bases lay between the germline ends. This CDR3 comprises 13 residues. Germline V gene sequence: CDR1 SEHNR, CDR2 FQNEAQ (reference sequence). Together with reference TRBV7-9 and TRBJ2-7, the CDR3 gives the full variable domain: DTGVSQNPRHKITKRGQNVTFRCDPISEHNRLYWYRQTLGQGPEFLTYFQNEAQLEKSRLLSDRFSAERPKGSFSTLEIQRTEQGDSAMYLCASSPGVLDEQYFGPGTRLTVT.

This chain connects TRBV7-8 to TRBJ2-1, with D perhaps matching TRBD1 (7 bases). Germline V gene data show CDR1 as SGHVS and CDR2 as FQNEAQ. The CDR3 is 16 amino acids. V lost 5 bases to trimming and J lost 3 bases, with 17 bases between them. The CDR3 protein is CASSPGGTTYYNEQFF. CDR3 bases: TGTGCCAGCAGCCCAGGGGGGACAACCTACTACAATGAGCAGTTCTTC.

This chain connects TRBV6-5 to TRBJ2-7; the match to TRBD1 covers 7 bases. Trimming cost V 0 bases and J 2 bases; bases outside gene matches: 1. Germline CDR1 MNHEY, CDR2 SVGAGI. The CDR3 length is 14 residues. The chain's CDR3 is CASSYSTGAYEQYF. In nucleotides, the CDR3 is TGTGCCAGCAGTTACTCTACAGGGGCCTACGAGCAGTACTTC.

The chain combines TRBV27 with TRBJ2-3, with TRBD2 identical over 9 bases. This CDR3 has 14 residues. The V segment lost 2 bases and the J segment 3 bases; nucleotides outside the gene matches: 0. CDR1 is MNHEY, CDR2 SMNVEV, per germline (reference sequence). This CDR3 reads CASSLLAGTDTQYF. Here the CDR3 DNA reads TGTGCCAGCAGTTTACTAGCGGGGACAGATACGCAGTATTTT.

The chain employs TRBV7-2 and TRBJ1-2; 7 bases are a match to TRBD1. The CDR3 totals 13 residues. Trimming cost V 4 bases and J 4 bases; bases outside gene matches: 3. Germline CDR1 reads SGHTA; CDR2 reads FQGNSA. Written as DNA, the CDR3 is TGTGCCAGCAGCTCAGGGGACAGCTATGGCTACACCTTC. Its protein is CASSSGDSYGYTF.

The chain is built from TRBV7-9 and TRBJ2-1, with 7 bases identical to TRBD2. There are 14 residues in the CDR3. J lost 5 bases, V lost 1 base, and 2 bases had no gene match. Germline CDR1 reads SEHNR; CDR2 reads FQNEAQ (reference sequence). The CDR3, as DNA: TGTGCCAGCAGCTTAGTTCTAGCGGACAATGAGCAGTTCTTC. Translated: CASSLVLADNEQFF. The full variable domain, in which reference TRBV7-9 and TRBJ2-1 provide the parts outside the CDR3, is DTGVSQNPRHKITKRGQNVTFRCDPISEHNRLYWYRQTLGQGPEFLTYFQNEAQLEKSRLLSDRFSAERPKGSFSTLEIQRTEQGDSAMYLCASSLVLADNEQFFGPGTRLTVL.

J is TRBJ2-2 and V is TRBV9; weak D call: TRBD1 (6 bases). Deletions cut 0 bases from V and 2 bases from J, with 8 bases between. The CDR3 has 15 amino acids. Germline V gene data show CDR1 as SGDLS and CDR2 as YYNGEE. CDR3 coding DNA: TGTGCCAGCAGCGTAGTACAGGGTAACACCGGGGAGCTGTTTTTT. This codes for CASSVVQGNTGELFF.

This rearrangement joins TRBV19 to TRBJ2-5, with TRBD2 as a possible D gene (5 bases). The germline CDR1 and CDR2 sequences are LNHDA and SQIVND (reference sequence). V was clipped by 4 bases and J by 4 bases, with 10 bases between them. The CDR3 consists of 13 residues. DNA of the CDR3: TGTGCCAGTAGTACCCGGGGAAGAGAGACCCAGTACTTC. Translation gives CASSTRGRETQYF.

The CDR3 bases are TGTGCCAGCAGTGTCCTCCCGGGAGGAGCCTACAATGAGCAGTTCTTC. Translating it yields CASSVLPGGAYNEQFF. This chain joins TRBV2 and TRBJ2-1; 7 bases agree with TRBD2. In germline, CDR1 is SNHLY, CDR2 FYNNEI. J lost 2 bases, V lost 4 bases, and 8 bases had no gene match. The CDR3 is 16 residues long.

The genes are TRBV4-3 and TRBJ2-3, with D hard to call. Germline values: CDR1 LGHNA, CDR2 YSLEER. The CDR3 has 12 residues. The V end lost 0 bases, the J end lost 7 bases, and 5 bases lay between the germline ends. The CDR3 region has the DNA TGCGCCAGCAGCCAAGAGGGGAATACGCAGTATTTT. Protein sequence: CASSQEGNTQYF.

The chain has TRBV28 and TRBJ2-1; D possibly corresponds to TRBD2 (5 bases). V was pared by 2 bases and J by 4 bases, with 9 bases between. The CDR3 has 14 amino acids. Per the germline V gene, CDR1 is MDHEN and CDR2 is SYDVKM. Here the CDR3 reads CASSLRTAYNEQFF. CDR3 nucleotides: TGTGCCAGCAGTTTACGGACTGCATACAATGAGCAGTTCTTC.

This clone was seen just once. The chain recombines TRBV7-2 with TRBJ2-7, with a possible D match to TRBD2 (6 bases). CDR1 and CDR2 from the germline V gene are SGHTA and FQGNSA. This CDR3 comprises 12 residues. V lost 4 bases, J lost 5 bases, and 9 bases lay in between. CDR3 protein: CASSYIADEQYF. The CDR3 region has the DNA TGTGCCAGCAGCTATATAGCGGACGAGCAGTACTTC.